These 29 T cell receptor beta chains were sequenced from one sample in a study of blood T cell repertoires in COVID-19. The assay was immunoSEQ multiplex PCR, and TCRdb's table has in-frame clones only and misses some. Of approximately 91,000 clones detected, 70% to 85% appear once; the ten largest clones hold 6.5% to 9%. Sequenced material: peripheral blood. These TCRs come from a man between 70 and 80 years old with acute or convalescent COVID-19.

V and J are TRBV2 and TRBJ1-5, with D uncertain. This CDR3 has 14 amino acids. Germline assignment: CDR1 SNHLY and CDR2 FYNNEI. The V gene lost 3 bases and the J gene lost 7 bases, with 13 bases spanning the gap. In DNA, the CDR3 is TGTGCCAGCAGTGAGGTTAGCGAACGGCAGCCCCAGCATTTT. This codes for CASSEVSERQPQHF. The full variable domain, with the rest looked up from reference TRBV2 and TRBJ1-5, is EPEVTQTPSHQVTQMGQEVILRCVPISNHLYFYWYRQILGQKVEFLVSFYNNEISEKSEIFDDQFSVERPDGSNFTLKIRSTKLEDSAMYFCASSEVSERQPQHFGDGTRLSIL.

In this sample, this clone turned up a few times. Distinct nucleotide sequences in the sample also encode this CDR3. The J gene is TRBJ2-2, the V gene TRBV7-9; D uncertain. V lost 1 base, J lost 1 base, and 4 bases lay in between. CDR1 and CDR2 from the germline V gene are SEHNR and FQNEAQ (reference sequence). The CDR3 is 14 amino acids. This chain's CDR3 is CASSLGQNTGELFF. The CDR3 coding sequence is TGTGCCAGCAGCTTAGGGCAGAACACCGGGGAGCTGTTTTTT. The full variable domain, with the rest looked up from reference TRBV7-9 and TRBJ2-2, is DTGVSQNPRHKITKRGQNVTFRCDPISEHNRLYWYRQTLGQGPEFLTYFQNEAQLEKSRLLSDRFSAERPKGSFSTLEIQRTEQGDSAMYLCASSLGQNTGELFFGEGSRLTVL.

The rearrangement joins TRBV2 to TRBJ2-1; D gene uncertain. CDR3 size: 11 residues. Trimming left V 5 bases short and J 6 bases short, with 5 bases between. Germline V gene lookup returns CDR1 SNHLY and CDR2 FYNNEI. CDR3 sequence: CASSQSNEQFF. The CDR3 region has the DNA TGTGCCAGCAGTCAATCCAATGAGCAGTTCTTC.

The chain employs TRBV29-1 and TRBJ1-1, with D unresolved. This CDR3 comprises 13 residues. Germline V gives CDR1 SQVTM, CDR2 ANQGSEA. Trimming cost V 4 bases and J 1 base, with 10 bases left between them. The CDR3 is CSVVEQPNTEAFF. CDR3 bases: TGCAGCGTTGTGGAGCAGCCGAACACTGAAGCTTTCTTT.

J is TRBJ1-1 and V is TRBV2; 8 positions match TRBD1. J gave up 5 bases and V 1 base, and 3 bases lay outside the gene matches. CDR3 length: 14 residues. Germline values: CDR1 SNHLY, CDR2 FYNNEI. In DNA, the CDR3 is TGTGCCAGCAGTGAAGAGACAGGGGTGACTGAAGCTTTCTTT. It yields the protein CASSEETGVTEAFF.

V gene TRBV5-1 combines with J gene TRBJ2-1; TRBD1 is a possible D gene (6 bases). V was cut by 0 bases and J by 4 bases, with 11 bases left in between. The V gene's germline CDR1 is SGHRS and CDR2 YFSETQ. The CDR3 is made up of 15 amino acids. CDR3 nucleotides: TGCGCCAGCAGCTTGGCAGGGGTGTTATACAATGAGCAGTTCTTC. Amino acid sequence: CASSLAGVLYNEQFF.

V and J are TRBV5-6 and TRBJ2-2; a possible D gene is TRBD2 (6 bases). This CDR3 is 16 amino acids long. Germline V gene data show CDR1 as SGHDT and CDR2 as YYEEEE. V was pared by 2 bases and J by 2 bases, with 13 bases between. In DNA, the CDR3 is TGTGCCAGCAGCTTTGGGACTGTTTATAACACCGGGGAGCTGTTTTTT. Translation gives CASSFGTVYNTGELFF.

The rearrangement links TRBV24-1 to TRBJ1-2, with TRBD1 matching over 7 bases. The germline gives CDR1 KGHDR, CDR2 SFDVKD. The CDR3 sequence is 14 residues long. With V trimmed by 4 bases and J by 8 bases, 9 bases remained unmatched. As DNA, the CDR3 is TGTGCCACCAGTGACTCGACAGGGTTGGGCGGCTACACCTTC. It translates to CATSDSTGLGGYTF.

The chain combines TRBV4-1 with TRBJ1-4; D may be TRBD1 (5 bases). V lost 1 base and J lost 5, with 14 bases in between. CDR3 length equals 16 residues. Germline V gene data show CDR1 as MGHRA and CDR2 as YSYEKL. The DNA for the CDR3 is TGCGCCAGCAGCCAAGTTACGCAGGGCGTGAATGAAAAACTGTTTTTT. Translated, it gives CASSQVTQGVNEKLFF.

This clone was observed a handful of times. The chain couples TRBV7-3 to TRBJ2-2; 8 bases agree with TRBD1. CDR3 length: 15 amino acids. The V and J ends lost 5 bases and 6 bases, in that order; junction bases with no gene match: 8. Germline assignment: CDR1 SGHTA and CDR2 FQGTGA. This chain's CDR3 is CASSADRGVAGELFF. The DNA for the CDR3 is TGTGCCAGCAGCGCTGACAGGGGAGTCGCCGGGGAGCTGTTTTTT.

The gene calls are TRBV28 and TRBJ1-1, with D perhaps matching TRBD1 (5 bases). Germline CDR1 MDHEN, CDR2 SYDVKM. Trimming cost V 3 bases and J 11 bases, with 13 bases left between them. The CDR3 contains 12 residues. The CDR3 region has the DNA TGTGCCAGCAGTTTGGGGCCGCGCGAGGCTTTCTTT. It is translated as CASSLGPREAFF. The complete variable domain, with remaining parts taken from reference TRBV28 and TRBJ1-1, reads DVKVTQSSRYLVKRTGEKVFLECVQDMDHENMFWYRQDPGLGLRLIYFSYDVKMKEKGDIPEGYSVSREKKERFSLILESASTNQTSMYLCASSLGPREAFFGQGTRLTVV.

V gene TRBV24-1 combines with J gene TRBJ1-3, with D perhaps TRBD1 (6 bases). The CDR3 loop spans 14 amino acids. V lost 3 bases and J 4 bases, leaving 9 bases between the germline ends. Germline CDR1 KGHDR, CDR2 SFDVKD. CDR3 in DNA: TGTGCCACCAGTGATCGCGGACAGGGAAACACCATATATTTT. This translates into CATSDRGQGNTIYF.

This chain links TRBV7-3 with TRBJ2-5, with 7 bases identical to TRBD2. The CDR3 runs 15 residues. V shed 5 bases, J shed 0 bases, and the junction held 6 bases outside the gene matches. Germline lookup yields CDR1 SGHTA and CDR2 FQGTGA. The CDR3 sequence: CASSPSSGYQETQYF. CDR3 sequence (DNA): TGTGCCAGCAGCCCCAGTAGCGGGTACCAAGAGACCCAGTACTTC.

This clone was seen only once. The V call is TRBV5-5, the J call TRBJ2-3; 7 bases match TRBD1. V trimming: 1 base; J trimming: 0 bases; junction bases outside the gene matches: 11. CDR3 length: 18 amino acids. Germline CDR1 and CDR2: SGHKS and YYEKEE (reference sequence). CDR3 in DNA: TGTGCCAGCAGCTTGTCACCTTCGACAGGGTCGAGCACAGATACGCAGTATTTT. As protein: CASSLSPSTGSSTDTQYF.

Many counts were recorded for this clone. The chain couples TRBV7-3 to TRBJ2-3; tentatively, D is TRBD1 (6 bases). Germline V gene sequence: CDR1 SGHTA, CDR2 FQGTGA. This CDR3 has 15 amino acids. Trimming took off 0 bases at V and 2 bases at J, with 9 bases between the two ends. The CDR3 reads CASSLTTGSTDTQYF. In DNA form, the CDR3 reads TGTGCCAGCAGCTTAACGACAGGTTCCACAGATACGCAGTATTTT.

The CDR3 DNA is TGCGCCAGCAGCCCTGTGGCAGGCTCCTACGAGCAGTACTTC. It codes for CASSPVAGSYEQYF. The rearrangement links TRBV5-1 to TRBJ2-7, with D uncertain. This CDR3 has 14 residues. Germline loops: CDR1 SGHRS, CDR2 YFSETQ. The V gene lost 4 bases and the J gene lost 0 bases, with 11 bases spanning the gap.

This chain links TRBV29-1 with TRBJ1-4, with 8 positions matching TRBD1. CDR1 is SQVTM and CDR2 is ANQGSEA in the germline V gene. The CDR3 is 13 amino acids. J lost 7 bases, V lost 5 bases, and 6 bases had no gene match. The CDR3 loop is CSVTDRESEKLFF. In DNA, the CDR3 is TGCAGCGTTACGGACAGGGAAAGTGAAAAACTGTTTTTT.

The rearrangement links TRBV30 to TRBJ1-1; 7 positions agree with TRBD1. This CDR3 is 12 amino acids long. Germline lookup yields CDR1 GTSNPN and CDR2 SVGIG (reference sequence). Trimming at V came to 0 bases and at J to 10 bases, leaving 5 bases not matched to a gene. The CDR3 spells CAWSVRQGVAFF. The CDR3 nucleotides read TGTGCCTGGAGTGTAAGGCAGGGGGTAGCTTTCTTT.

The chain joins TRBV14 to TRBJ1-2, with 10 bases that match TRBD1. Germline CDR1 and CDR2: SGHDN and FVKESK. V shed 4 bases, J shed 5 bases, and the junction held 7 bases outside the gene matches. This CDR3 has 15 amino acids. As DNA, the CDR3 is TGTGCCAGCAGCCCTCCCGGACAGGGGGGTTATGGCTACACCTTC. It codes for CASSPPGQGGYGYTF.

V usage is TRBV12-3 or TRBV12-4 and J usage is TRBJ2-5; TRBD1 aligns across 8 bases. CDR3 length: 13 residues. The V segment lost 6 bases and the J segment 4 bases; nucleotides outside the gene matches: 4. The CDR3 loop reads CASRLTGGETQYF. CDR3 DNA sequence: TGTGCCAGCAGGTTAACAGGGGGAGAGACCCAGTACTTC.

This clone was recorded only once. The chain links TRBV25-1 to TRBJ2-7; 11 bases fit TRBD1. CDR1 and CDR2 (germline): MGHDK, SYGVNS. The junction had 14 bases not matched to a gene; V was cut back by 4 bases and J by 9 bases. The CDR3 is 16 amino acids. CDR3 sequence: CASSGNPGQGVPRQYF. CDR3 DNA: TGTGCCAGCAGTGGAAACCCGGGACAGGGGGTTCCCAGGCAGTACTTC.

This clone was picked up one time. The V and J genes are TRBV29-1 and TRBJ1-1; D remains unclear. V was trimmed by 2 bases and J by 3 bases, leaving 7 bases between them. Germline assignment: CDR1 SQVTM and CDR2 ANQGSEA. This CDR3 is 12 amino acids long. As DNA, the CDR3 is TGCAGCGTTGAATACGGGGACACTGAAGCTTTCTTT. The encoded protein is CSVEYGDTEAFF.

The chain links TRBV10-2 to TRBJ2-7, with a weak D call TRBD1 (5 bases). V was trimmed by 6 bases and J by 3 bases, leaving 9 bases between them. Per the germline V gene, CDR1 is WSHSY and CDR2 is SAAADI. The CDR3 length is 12 residues. The chain's CDR3 is CASRDTNYEQYV. CDR3 DNA: TGCGCCAGCAGGGACACCAACTACGAGCAGTACGTC.

This chain connects TRBV6-5 to TRBJ1-1; 7 bases fit TRBD1. Looked up from germline, CDR1 is MNHEY and CDR2 is SVGAGI. This CDR3 has 12 amino acids. V dropped 6 bases and J dropped 11; count of bases not matched to a gene: 9. CDR3 coding DNA: TGTGCCAGCAGCCGAAGACAGGGATGGGCTTTCTTT. Translating gives CASSRRQGWAFF.

This clone showed up just once. CDR3 loop: CAWSEQGHEQFF. The CDR3 DNA reads as TGTGCCTGGAGCGAACAGGGCCATGAGCAGTTCTTC. The chain is built from TRBV30 and TRBJ2-1, with a tentative D call TRBD1 (6 bases). Germline V gene data show CDR1 as GTSNPN and CDR2 as SVGIG (reference sequence). The V end was cut by 3 bases, the J end by 8 bases, with 11 bases between. The CDR3 length is 12 residues.

The chain couples TRBV9 to TRBJ1-6; D uncertain. The CDR3 extends over 13 amino acids. V lost 3 bases to trimming and J lost 9 bases, with 10 bases between them. CDR1 is SGDLS and CDR2 is YYNGEE in the germline V gene. The CDR3 DNA is TGTGCCAGCAGCGATAACCTAGGTTCACCCCTCCACTTT. Translated, it gives CASSDNLGSPLHF.

The chain employs TRBV4-2 and TRBJ2-1; D uncertain. The V gene lost 0 bases and the J gene lost 0 bases, with 12 bases spanning the gap. The CDR3 has 17 residues. In germline, CDR1 is LGHNA, CDR2 YNFKEQ. DNA for the CDR3: TGTGCCAGCAGCCAAGATTCAGGTCCGAGCTCCTACAATGAGCAGTTCTTC. This sequence encodes CASSQDSGPSSYNEQFF.

The genes are TRBV28 and TRBJ1-1; possibly TRBD1 for D (6 bases). Germline V gives CDR1 MDHEN, CDR2 SYDVKM. The CDR3 totals 14 residues. With 4 bases removed from V and 3 bases from J, the gap between germline ends came to 12 bases. The CDR3 bases are TGTGCCAGCAGTTCGACAGGTAGTTACACTGAAGCTTTCTTT. This translates into CASSSTGSYTEAFF. Combining the CDR3 with reference TRBV28 and TRBJ1-1 gives the whole variable domain DVKVTQSSRYLVKRTGEKVFLECVQDMDHENMFWYRQDPGLGLRLIYFSYDVKMKEKGDIPEGYSVSREKKERFSLILESASTNQTSMYLCASSSTGSYTEAFFGQGTRLTVV.

The V and J genes are TRBV5-4 and TRBJ1-2; D remains unclear. V gave up 0 bases and J gave up 8 bases, with 14 bases separating them. This CDR3 region has 14 residues. Germline lookup yields CDR1 SGHNT and CDR2 YYREEE (reference sequence). The CDR3 sequence is CASSLAAVKRGYTF. The CDR3 DNA reads TGTGCCAGCAGCTTGGCGGCGGTTAAGCGCGGCTACACCTTC. The complete variable domain, with remaining parts taken from reference TRBV5-4 and TRBJ1-2, reads ETGVTQSPTHLIKTRGQQVTLRCSSQSGHNTVSWYQQALGQGPQFIFQYYREEENGRGNFPPRFSGLQFPNYSSELNVNALELDDSALYLCASSLAAVKRGYTFGSGTRLTVV.